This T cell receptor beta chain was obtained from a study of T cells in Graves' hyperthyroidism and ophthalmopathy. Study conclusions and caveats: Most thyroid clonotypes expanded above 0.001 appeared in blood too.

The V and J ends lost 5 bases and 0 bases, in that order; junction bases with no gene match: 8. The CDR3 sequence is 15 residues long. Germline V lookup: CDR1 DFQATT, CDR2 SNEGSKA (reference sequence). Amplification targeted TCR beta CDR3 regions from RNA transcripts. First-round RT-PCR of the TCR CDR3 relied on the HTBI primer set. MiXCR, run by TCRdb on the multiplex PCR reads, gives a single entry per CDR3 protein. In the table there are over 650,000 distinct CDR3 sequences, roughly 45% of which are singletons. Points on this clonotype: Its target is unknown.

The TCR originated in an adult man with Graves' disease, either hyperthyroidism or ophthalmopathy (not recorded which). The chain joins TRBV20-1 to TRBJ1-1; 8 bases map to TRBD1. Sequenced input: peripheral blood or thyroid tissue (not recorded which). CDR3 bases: TGCAGTGCTGGGGGGGTCAGGGGGCTGAACACTGAAGCTTTCTTT. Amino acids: CSAGGVRGLNTEAFF.